These T cell receptor beta chains were read from a single sample in a study of blood T cell repertoires in COVID-19. TCRdb's copy holds only in-frame clones and misses some; the assay was immunoSEQ multiplex PCR. This table holds around 280,000 clones, 90% found once. Sequenced: PBMCs or T cells enriched from blood (not recorded which). Source of these receptors: a woman aged 18 to 35 with acute COVID-19. Both conserved end residues are part of each CDR3. The D gene is left open where the match is weak. For some rows the clone size is stated as once, few or many, or as a class when expanded; others skip it.

j_call: TRBJ2-2; clone_size: -; v_call: TRBV28; d_call: -; cdr3_nt: TGTGCCAGCAGCTGGGGCGTCGGCACCGGGGAGCTGTTTTTT; cdr3_aa: CASSWGVGTGELFF
j_call: TRBJ2-3; clone_size: -; v_call: TRBV5-4; d_call: TRBD2; cdr3_nt: TGTGCCAGCAGACTAACAAGCGGGAGGGCCACAGATACGCAGTATTTT; cdr3_aa: CASRLTSGRATDTQYF
j_call: TRBJ1-1; clone_size: -; v_call: TRBV7-2; d_call: -; cdr3_nt: TGTGCCAGCAGCTTAGGGGCAGGGGTTACTGAAGCTTTCTTT; cdr3_aa: CASSLGAGVTEAFF
j_call: TRBJ2-5; clone_size: few; v_call: TRBV15; d_call: TRBD2; cdr3_nt: TGTGCCACCAGCAGCAAGCAAGCGGGAGGCCGGGGGGCCCAGTACTTC; cdr3_aa: CATSSKQAGGRGAQYF
j_call: TRBJ1-2; clone_size: -; v_call: TRBV10-2; d_call: -; cdr3_nt: TGCGCCAGCTGGACAGCTCCTTATGGCTACACCTTC; cdr3_aa: CASWTAPYGYTF
j_call: TRBJ2-7; clone_size: -; v_call: TRBV25-1; d_call: TRBD2; cdr3_nt: TGTGCCAGCAGTGAATGGGAGGGGCGGAGCTACGAGCAGTACTTC; cdr3_aa: CASSEWEGRSYEQYF
j_call: TRBJ2-3; clone_size: -; v_call: TRBV12-5; d_call: TRBD2; cdr3_nt: TGTGCTAGTGGTTTGGGGGGACTAGCGGGAGGAAGGTTCGCAGATACGCAGTATTTT; cdr3_aa: CASGLGGLAGGRFADTQYF
j_call: TRBJ1-1; clone_size: -; v_call: TRBV11-2; d_call: -; cdr3_nt: TGTGCCAGCAGCTTAGATCTAACCAGGGCTGGCACTGAAGCTTTCTTT; cdr3_aa: CASSLDLTRAGTEAFF
j_call: TRBJ2-7; clone_size: -; v_call: TRBV2; d_call: -; cdr3_nt: TGTGCCAGCAGTGTTAAGGTGTCAGGGCAGGGGTTGAGGAACTACGAGCAGTACTTC; cdr3_aa: CASSVKVSGQGLRNYEQYF
j_call: TRBJ2-3; clone_size: -; v_call: TRBV13; d_call: TRBD2; cdr3_nt: TGTGCCAGCAGCCGGAGACTAGCGCGCACAGATACGCAGTATTTT; cdr3_aa: CASSRRLARTDTQYF
j_call: TRBJ2-2; clone_size: -; v_call: TRBV12-5; d_call: -; cdr3_nt: TGTGCTAGTGGGCCACAGGGTACGAACACCGGGGAGCTGTTTTTT; cdr3_aa: CASGPQGTNTGELFF
j_call: TRBJ2-3; clone_size: -; v_call: TRBV6-6; d_call: -; cdr3_nt: TGTGCCAGCAGACACCGAACAGATACGCAGTATTTT; cdr3_aa: CASRHRTDTQYF
j_call: TRBJ1-6; clone_size: -; v_call: TRBV27; d_call: -; cdr3_nt: TGTGCCAGCAGCCGACCTGGGAGGGGCCCCACGGAACCCCTCCACTTT; cdr3_aa: CASSRPGRGPTEPLHF
j_call: TRBJ2-1; clone_size: -; v_call: TRBV14; d_call: TRBD1; cdr3_nt: TGTGCCAGCAGCCAACGGGACAGGGGGTGGAATGAGCAGTTCTTC; cdr3_aa: CASSQRDRGWNEQFF
j_call: TRBJ1-4; clone_size: -; v_call: TRBV4-3; d_call: TRBD1; cdr3_nt: TGCGCCAGCGGCGCAGGGGGCTTCGGAAAACTGTTTTTT; cdr3_aa: CASGAGGFGKLFF
j_call: TRBJ2-3; clone_size: -; v_call: TRBV27; d_call: -; cdr3_nt: TGTGCCAGCAGTTTGCTGAAAGGGGTTGGGCCAGATACGCAGTATTTT; cdr3_aa: CASSLLKGVGPDTQYF
j_call: TRBJ2-7; clone_size: -; v_call: TRBV7-2; d_call: TRBD1; cdr3_nt: TGTGCCAGCAGCTTAGGTGGGACAGGGGTTTCCGAGCAGTACTTC; cdr3_aa: CASSLGGTGVSEQYF